The T cell receptor (beta chain) under discussion was sequenced for a study of T cells in narcolepsy. Study at large: Enrolled donors included narcolepsy type 1 or type 2 patients and healthy controls.

With regard to this clone: Its target is not known.

Study conclusions and caveats: In some patient and control memory CD4+ samples, autoreactive clones were absent.

This table comes from immunoSEQ multiplex PCR, and its TCRdb copy is limited to in-frame clones, with some not included. The table records 25,000 to 35,000 clones, roughly 77% of them present only once. V lost 4 bases, J lost 5 bases, and 1 base stayed unmatched. This CDR3 comprises 12 residues. Germline CDR1 and CDR2: SGHAT and FQNNGV. The TCR was taken from a human donor with narcolepsy. The V call is TRBV11-2, the J call TRBJ1-2, with 7 bases matching TRBD1. Sequencing was done on a sample of CD45RA- memory CD4+ T cells from PBMCs. Here the CDR3 reads CASSSGGYGYTF. In nucleotides, the CDR3 is TGTGCCAGCAGCTCAGGGGGGTATGGCTACACCTTC.